The clone carrying this T cell receptor beta chain has a handful of counts. Its antigen is unknown. This specimen belongs to a study of glioma-infiltrating T cells. Study results and caveats: Tissue and blood shared very few CDR3 sequences. Non-neoplastic patients had below-expected tissue-blood divergence, while all gliomas exceeded expectation.

This CDR3 region has 14 residues. The V gene end was trimmed by 3 bases and the J gene end by 4 bases; junction bases not matched to a gene: 3. Using RNA template, CDR3s of TCR alpha and beta were amplified with iRepertoire arm-PCR. For one-step reverse transcription and amplification, roughly 95-450 ng of tissue mRNA or PBMC total RNA was used. TCRdb itself ran the multiplex PCR reads through MiXCR, one entry per CDR3 protein. The sample has under 200,000 distinct CDR3 sequences, around 42% seen once. Input material: glioma tissue, nonneoplastic brain tissue, or PBMCs (not recorded which). The chain uses TRBV12-3 or TRBV12-4 and TRBJ1-3; TRBD1 aligns across 7 bases. The receptor's source is a human donor with low-grade glioma or glioblastoma, undergoing nonglioma brain surgery, or in good health (not recorded which). CDR3 in amino acids: CASSFRGGGNTIYF. The CDR3 DNA is TGTGCCAGCAGTTTCAGGGGGGGAGGAAACACCATATATTTT.